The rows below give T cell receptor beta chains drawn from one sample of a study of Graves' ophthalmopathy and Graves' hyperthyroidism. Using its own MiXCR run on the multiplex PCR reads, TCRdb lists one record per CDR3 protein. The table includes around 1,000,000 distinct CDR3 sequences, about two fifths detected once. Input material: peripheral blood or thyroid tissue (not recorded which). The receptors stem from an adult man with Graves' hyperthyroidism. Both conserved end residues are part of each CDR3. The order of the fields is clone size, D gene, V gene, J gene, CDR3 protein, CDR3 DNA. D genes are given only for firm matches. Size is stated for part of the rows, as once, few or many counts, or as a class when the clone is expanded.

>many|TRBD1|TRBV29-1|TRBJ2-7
CSAQGSQGAMYEQYF
TGCAGCGCCCAAGGGTCCCAGGGGGCCATGTACGAGCAGTACTTC
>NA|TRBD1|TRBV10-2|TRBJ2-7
CASPGQGLVQYF
TGCGCCAGCCCGGGACAGGGGTTAGTGCAGTACTTC
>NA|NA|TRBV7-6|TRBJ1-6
CASSLEGVGNSPPHF
TGTGCCAGCAGCTTAGAAGGGGTGGGTAATTCACCCCCCCACTTT
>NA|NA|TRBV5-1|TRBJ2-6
CASSLRGNTEAF
TGCGCCAGCAGCTTGCGAGGGAACACTGAAGCTTTC
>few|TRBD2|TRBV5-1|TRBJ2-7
CASSLPSGGPEQYF
TGCGCCAGCAGCTTGCCTAGCGGGGGGCCTGAGCAGTACTTC
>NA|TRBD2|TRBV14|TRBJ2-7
CASSQVLAGTYEQYF
TGTGCCAGCAGCCAAGTATTAGCGGGAACCTACGAGCAGTACTTC
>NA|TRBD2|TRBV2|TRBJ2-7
CASSETAGRKYF
TGTGCCAGCAGTGAAACTGCCGGGAGGAAGTACTTC
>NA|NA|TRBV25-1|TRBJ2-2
CASSHPSRPNTGELFF
TGTGCCAGCAGCCACCCTAGCAGACCGAACACCGGGGAGCTGTTTTTT
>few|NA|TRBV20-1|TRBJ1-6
CSARTTGRSSYNSPLHF
TGCAGTGCTAGAACGACAGGAAGGAGCTCCTATAATTCACCCCTCCACTTT
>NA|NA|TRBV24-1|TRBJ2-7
CATSTGEFPTGEQYF
TGTGCCACCAGCACCGGGGAGTTCCCCACCGGAGAGCAGTACTTC
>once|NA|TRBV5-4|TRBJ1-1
CASSPLGDGTEAFF
TGTGCCAGCAGCCCACTAGGGGATGGCACTGAAGCTTTCTTT
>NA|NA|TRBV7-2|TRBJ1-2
CASSPSQGFDGYTF
TGTGCCAGCTCACCATCACAGGGTTTTGATGGCTACACCTTC
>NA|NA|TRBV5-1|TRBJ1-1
CASKSRGGGNTEAFF
TGCGCCAGCAAGTCCCGTGGGGGGGGGAACACTGAAGCTTTCTTT
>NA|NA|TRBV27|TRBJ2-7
CASSLSVIMDEQYF
TGTGCCAGCAGTTTATCGGTGATTATGGACGAGCAGTACTTC
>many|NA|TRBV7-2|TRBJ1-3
CASSLETRSGNTIYF
TGTGCCAGCAGCTTAGAAACACGCTCTGGAAACACCATATATTTT
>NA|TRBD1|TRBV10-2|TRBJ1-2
CASSEPDRPDGYTF
TGCGCCAGCAGTGAGCCGGACAGGCCTGATGGCTACACCTTC
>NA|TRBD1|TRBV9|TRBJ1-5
CASSGNEGAGSGGNQPQHF
TGTGCCAGCAGCGGTAACGAGGGGGCGGGTTCTGGGGGCAATCAGCCCCAGCATTTT
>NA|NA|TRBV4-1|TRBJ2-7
CASSQDQWGVIGYEQYF
TGCGCCAGCAGCCAAGATCAATGGGGGGTCATCGGTTACGAGCAGTACTTC
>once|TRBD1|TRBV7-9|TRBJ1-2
CASSRGTGRGYTF
TGTGCCAGCAGCAGAGGGACAGGGCGAGGCTACACCTTC
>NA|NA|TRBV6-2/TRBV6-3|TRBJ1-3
CASSYTRGSPGNTIYF
TGTGCCAGCAGTTACACGCGGGGTTCGCCTGGAAACACCATATATTTT
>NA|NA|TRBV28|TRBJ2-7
CASSLLPAGAYEQYF
TGTGCCAGCAGCTTATTGCCCGCAGGGGCCTACGAGCAGTACTTC
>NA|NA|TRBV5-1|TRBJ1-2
CASSLDRDNYGYTF
TGCGCCAGCAGCTTGGACAGAGACAACTATGGCTACACCTTC
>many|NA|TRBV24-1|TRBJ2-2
CATSDDQGRGTGELFF
TGTGCCACCAGTGATGATCAGGGGAGAGGCACCGGGGAGCTGTTTTTT
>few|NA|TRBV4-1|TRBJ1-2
CASSQEPGPGNRNGYTF
TGTGCCAGCAGCCAAGAACCTGGTCCGGGGAATAGGAATGGCTACACCTTC
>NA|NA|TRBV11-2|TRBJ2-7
CASSLGLGPEQYF
TGTGCCAGCAGCTTAGGTCTAGGGCCGGAGCAGTACTTC
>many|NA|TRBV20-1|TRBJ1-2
CSGGSRVYGYTF
TGCAGTGGGGGGTCGAGGGTCTATGGCTACACCTTC
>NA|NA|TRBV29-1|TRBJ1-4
CSVDGVSNEKLFF
TGCAGCGTTGACGGGGTGTCTAATGAAAAACTGTTTTTT
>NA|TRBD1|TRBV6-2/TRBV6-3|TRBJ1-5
CASSSHEGAGNQPQHF
TGTGCCAGCAGTTCACACGAGGGGGCGGGCAATCAGCCCCAGCATTTT
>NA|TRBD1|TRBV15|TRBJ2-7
CATSRVTGQGSYEQYF
TGTGCCACCAGCAGGGTGACGGGACAGGGTTCCTACGAGCAGTACTTC
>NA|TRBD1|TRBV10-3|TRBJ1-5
CAISGGSGGYTWTGEKYQPQHF
TGTGCCATCTCGGGGGGCTCGGGTGGCTACACCTGGACAGGGGAAAAATATCAGCCCCAGCATTTT
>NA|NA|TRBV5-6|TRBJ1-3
CASSLDPFTSGNTIYF
TGTGCCAGCAGCTTGGATCCCTTTACCTCTGGAAACACCATATATTTT
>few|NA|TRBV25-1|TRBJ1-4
CASSPGGGVRNEKLFF
TGTGCCAGCAGTCCTGGGGGGGGGGTACGTAATGAAAAACTGTTTTTT
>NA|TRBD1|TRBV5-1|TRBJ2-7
CASSFLSDRGPRQYF
TGTGCCAGCAGCTTTCTCTCGGACAGGGGGCCCCGGCAGTACTTC
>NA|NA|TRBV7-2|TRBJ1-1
CASSVPDKNTEAFF
TGTGCCAGCAGCGTACCGGACAAGAACACTGAAGCTTTCTTT
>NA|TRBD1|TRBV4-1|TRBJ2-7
CASSQDRDRGSTSSYEQYF
TGCGCCAGCAGCCAAGACAGGGACAGGGGGTCAACGAGCTCCTACGAGCAGTACTTC
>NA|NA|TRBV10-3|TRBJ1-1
CAISDLGSTEAFF
TGTGCCATCAGTGACCTGGGATCCACTGAAGCTTTCTTT
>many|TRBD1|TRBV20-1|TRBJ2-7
CSANWDRGPLYEQYF
TGCAGTGCTAACTGGGACAGGGGACCTCTATACGAGCAGTACTTC
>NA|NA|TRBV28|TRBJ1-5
CASTKDQPQHF
TGTGCCAGCACCAAAGATCAGCCCCAGCATTTT
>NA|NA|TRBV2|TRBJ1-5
CASTGDGGNQPQHF
TGTGCCAGCACCGGGGACGGGGGCAATCAGCCCCAGCATTTT
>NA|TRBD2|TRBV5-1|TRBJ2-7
CASSNWGLAEEWEQYF
TGCGCCAGCAGCAACTGGGGACTAGCGGAGGAATGGGAGCAGTACTTC
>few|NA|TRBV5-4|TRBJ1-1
CASSFVAGASTEAFF
TGTGCCAGCAGCTTCGTCGCAGGGGCCAGTACTGAAGCTTTCTTT